The 24 T cell receptor beta chains below all came from one sample that was sequenced in a study of cytomegalovirus exposure and HLA in healthy donors. PCR used 60 Vbeta primers and 13 Jbeta primers. Clones were read by immunoSEQ multiplex PCR, and TCRdb kept only the in-frame ones, dropping some. The profile shows about 130,000 clones, roughly two thirds of them singletons. The sample consisted of PBMCs. Every receptor here comes from a man aged 25 to 40 in good health and CMV-seropositive.

This clone was seen a handful of times. V gene TRBV5-1 combines with J gene TRBJ2-3; 8 bases line up with TRBD2. Germline V gene data show CDR1 as SGHRS and CDR2 as YFSETQ. The junction had 10 bases not matched to a gene; V was cut back by 3 bases and J by 4 bases. The CDR3 runs to 16 residues. CDR3 sequence: CASSWAGLDSADTQYF. DNA for the CDR3: TGCGCCAGCAGCTGGGCGGGACTAGATTCGGCAGATACGCAGTATTTT.

The rearrangement uses TRBV27 and TRBJ1-5, with 7 bases identical to TRBD1. With 6 bases clipped from V and 3 bases from J, the junction kept 8 bases outside the gene matches. The CDR3 is 15 amino acids. Germline assignment: CDR1 MNHEY and CDR2 SMNVEV (reference sequence). The CDR3 DNA reads as TGTGCCAGCAGCTACGGACAGGACCTCAATCAGCCCCAGCATTTT. This translates into CASSYGQDLNQPQHF.

The chain joins TRBV9 to TRBJ2-3, with 8 bases fitting TRBD1. The CDR3 totals 15 residues. V was pared by 0 bases and J by 4 bases, with 4 bases of the junction left unmatched. Germline loops: CDR1 SGDLS, CDR2 YYNGEE. The CDR3 is CASSVAPTGADTQYF. The CDR3 DNA reads as TGTGCCAGCAGCGTAGCCCCGACAGGGGCAGATACGCAGTATTTT.

This clone showed up just a few times. The V and J genes are TRBV12-5 and TRBJ2-5; 8 positions match TRBD1. The CDR3 runs to 17 residues. CDR1 is LGHNT, CDR2 FRNRAP, per germline. V lost 3 bases, J lost 2 bases, and 11 bases stayed unmatched. The CDR3 region has the DNA TGTGCTAGTGGTTTTCTACAGGGGGTGAGAGGGCAAGAGACCCAGTACTTC. Its translation is CASGFLQGVRGQETQYF.

V gene TRBV2 combines with J gene TRBJ2-6; D might be TRBD2 (5 bases). CDR1 SNHLY and CDR2 FYNNEI come from the germline V gene. The CDR3 consists of 18 residues. Trimming pared 0 bases from V and 2 bases from J, leaving 14 bases between. The chain's CDR3 is CASSEALGRGPGANVLTF. CDR3 coding DNA: TGTGCCAGCAGTGAAGCTTTAGGACGAGGGCCTGGGGCCAACGTCCTGACTTTC.

The rearrangement uses TRBV15 and TRBJ2-1, with 9 bases identical to TRBD2. V dropped 1 base and J dropped 3; count of bases not matched to a gene: 1. The germline V gene encodes CDR1 LNHNV and CDR2 YYDKDF (reference sequence). This CDR3 contains 15 residues. The CDR3 reads CATSRGLADYNEQFF. The CDR3 DNA is TGTGCCACCAGCAGAGGACTAGCGGACTACAATGAGCAGTTCTTC.

This clone was recorded only once. The chain joins TRBV28 to TRBJ1-4; 9 bases agree with TRBD1. With V trimmed by 5 bases and J by 2 bases, 12 bases remained unmatched. This CDR3 comprises 18 residues. Germline assignment: CDR1 MDHEN and CDR2 SYDVKM. The CDR3 is CASSMTGTGFMTNEKLFF. The CDR3 nucleotides read TGTGCCAGCAGTATGACCGGGACAGGGTTTATGACTAATGAAAAACTGTTTTTT.

The V gene is TRBV5-6, the J gene TRBJ2-7; the match to TRBD2 covers 10 bases. After removal of 0 bases from V and 2 bases from J, the junction contained 14 bases not matched to a gene. Germline assignment: CDR1 SGHDT and CDR2 YYEEEE. This CDR3 contains 19 residues. CDR3 sequence: CASSLAYRDPSGRAYEQYF. The CDR3 nucleotides read TGTGCCAGCAGCTTGGCCTACAGGGATCCCAGCGGGAGGGCCTACGAGCAGTACTTC.

The chain links TRBV2 to TRBJ1-2; D is possibly TRBD1 (6 bases). Per the germline V gene, CDR1 is SNHLY and CDR2 is FYNNEI. V lost 2 bases and J lost 4, with 11 bases in between. CDR3 size: 14 residues. CDR3 bases: TGTGCCAGCAGTGAAAAACAGGGCCGCTATGGCTACACCTTC. Its translation: CASSEKQGRYGYTF.

The V gene is TRBV5-8, the J gene TRBJ2-3; D not certain. Germline loops: CDR1 SGHTS, CDR2 YDEGEE. CDR3 length: 14 amino acids. V was trimmed by 2 bases and J by 0 bases, leaving 7 bases between them. In DNA form, the CDR3 reads TGTGCCAGCAGCTTCTCGAGCAGCACAGATACGCAGTATTTT. Its protein product is CASSFSSSTDTQYF.

This clone was picked up one time. The rearrangement links TRBV14 to TRBJ1-2; D remains unclear. The CDR3 runs to 13 residues. Germline V CDR1 and CDR2: SGHDN, FVKESK. V dropped 1 base and J dropped 8 bases, with 11 bases sitting between them. CDR3 protein: CASSQAGVYGYTF. The CDR3 DNA reads as TGTGCCAGCAGCCAAGCCGGGGTCTACGGCTACACCTTC.

Note on this clone: At one end, the junction sequence differs from germline, possibly due to a read error. This chain links TRBV7-9 with TRBJ2-1, with D unresolved. There are 14 residues in the CDR3. Germline V lookup: CDR1 SEHNR, CDR2 FQNEAQ (reference sequence). CDR3 nucleotides: TGTTCCAGCAGCCCACCACTACCCTACAATGAGCAGTTCTTC. It yields the protein CSSSPPLPYNEQFF. Together with reference TRBV7-9 and TRBJ2-1, the CDR3 gives the full variable domain: DTGVSQNPRHKITKRGQNVTFRCDPISEHNRLYWYRQTLGQGPEFLTYFQNEAQLEKSRLLSDRFSAERPKGSFSTLEIQRTEQGDSAMYLCSSSPPLPYNEQFFGPGTRLTVL.

J is TRBJ2-5 and V is TRBV5-6; D call uncertain. There are 12 residues in the CDR3. V was cut by 1 base and J by 7 bases, with 8 bases left in between. Germline lookup yields CDR1 SGHDT and CDR2 YYEEEE. The CDR3 loop is CASSLIVGTQYF. DNA of the CDR3: TGTGCCAGCAGCTTGATTGTCGGGACCCAGTACTTC. Supplemented by reference TRBV5-6 and TRBJ2-5, the full variable domain reads DAGVTQSPTHLIKTRGQQVTLRCSPKSGHDTVSWYQQALGQGPQFIFQYYEEEERQRGNFPDRFSGHQFPNYSSELNVNALLLGDSALYLCASSLIVGTQYFGPGTRLLVL.

The J gene is TRBJ2-3, the V gene TRBV27; D not certain. The CDR3 is 16 residues long. CDR1 and CDR2 from the germline V gene are MNHEY and SMNVEV (reference sequence). V was trimmed by 5 bases and J by 1 base, leaving 16 bases between them. CDR3 sequence: CASSPLPGFRTDTQYF. CDR3 nucleotides: TGTGCCAGCAGTCCCCTGCCCGGGTTTCGCACAGATACGCAGTATTTT.

The chain joins TRBV4-1 to TRBJ2-3, with TRBD2 matching 14 bases. V was pared by 3 bases and J by 4 bases, with 9 bases of the junction left unmatched. The CDR3 totals 18 residues. Germline lookup yields CDR1 MGHRA and CDR2 YSYEKL. The CDR3 DNA is TGCGCCAGCAGCCACCCCCGGGGACTAGCGGGAGTTTCAGATACGCAGTATTTT. This sequence encodes CASSHPRGLAGVSDTQYF.

This sequence joins TRBV5-1 and TRBJ2-6; D is ambiguous. CDR1 and CDR2 (germline): SGHRS, YFSETQ. V dropped 3 bases and J dropped 3 bases, with 7 bases sitting between them. The length of the CDR3 is 14 residues. The CDR3 nucleotides are TGCGCCAGCAGCTCACCGGGTGGGGCCAACGTCCTGACTTTC. This encodes CASSSPGGANVLTF.

The V and J genes are TRBV9 and TRBJ2-3; D possibly corresponds to TRBD1 (6 bases). This CDR3 has 12 amino acids. Germline V gene lookup returns CDR1 SGDLS and CDR2 YYNGEE. V was clipped by 0 bases and J by 13 bases, with 12 bases between them. As DNA, the CDR3 is TGTGCCAGCAGCGTAGCTGAGGGGGAAAAGTATTTT. Encoded protein: CASSVAEGEKYF.

In its sample, this clone was seen once. This chain links TRBV6-4 with TRBJ2-1; 10 nucleotides match TRBD2. Per germline, CDR1 MRHNA and CDR2 SNTAGT. The CDR3 extends over 13 amino acids. V lost 10 bases to trimming and J lost 5 bases; unmatched junction nucleotides: 5. CDR3 protein: CATSSGSHNEQFF. CDR3 nucleotides: TGTGCCACGTCTAGCGGGAGCCACAATGAGCAGTTCTTC.

The V gene is TRBV2, the J gene TRBJ1-5, with D possibly matching TRBD1 (5 bases). Trimming removed 3 bases at V and 0 bases at J, with 6 bases between. Germline V gene data show CDR1 as SNHLY and CDR2 as FYNNEI. This CDR3 is built from 14 residues. The CDR3 loop is CASSDRDSNQPQHF. CDR3 in DNA: TGTGCCAGCAGTGACAGGGATAGCAATCAGCCCCAGCATTTT.

The chain joins TRBV6-1 to TRBJ1-6, with D unresolved. Trimming removed 8 bases at V and 3 bases at J, with 14 bases between. From germline, CDR1 is MNHNS and CDR2 SASEGT. The CDR3 has 15 amino acids. For the CDR3, the DNA is TGTGCCAGCTGGGCCTGGGTTCTCTATAATTCACCCCTCCACTTT. As protein: CASWAWVLYNSPLHF.

The chain recombines TRBV30 with TRBJ2-1; a weak D match, TRBD2 (6 bases). The CDR3 covers 14 residues. The germline V and J ends were trimmed by 0 bases and 6 bases, with 12 bases remaining between them. Germline values: CDR1 GTSNPN, CDR2 SVGIG (reference sequence). The CDR3 loop reads CAWSVGAGINEQFF. As DNA, the CDR3 is TGTGCCTGGAGTGTTGGGGCGGGAATCAATGAGCAGTTCTTC.

The sample holds a few counts of this clone. The rearrangement links TRBV2 to TRBJ2-2; D not certain. The V gene lost 4 bases and the J gene lost 2 bases, with 8 bases spanning the gap. Germline V lookup: CDR1 SNHLY, CDR2 FYNNEI. CDR3 length equals 14 residues. CDR3 loop: CASSAVLNTGELFF. The DNA for the CDR3 is TGTGCCAGCAGTGCTGTTTTAAACACCGGGGAGCTGTTTTTT.

The chain has TRBV7-2 and TRBJ2-2; 9 bases fit TRBD2. Germline loops: CDR1 SGHTA, CDR2 FQGNSA. The CDR3 length is 16 residues. Trimming took 5 bases from V and 2 from J; bases not matched to a gene: 6. The CDR3 loop reads CASSATSGQNTGELFF. The CDR3 bases are TGTGCCAGCAGCGCGACTAGCGGTCAAAACACCGGGGAGCTGTTTTTT.

V and J are TRBV7-9 and TRBJ2-5; D gene uncertain. Germline assignment: CDR1 SEHNR and CDR2 FQNEAQ (reference sequence). V gave up 1 base and J gave up 5 bases, with 17 bases separating them. The CDR3 length is 16 residues. The CDR3 bases are TGTGCCAGCAGCTTAGGTGGTCAGGCGTTTGGGGAGACCCAGTACTTC. The encoded protein is CASSLGGQAFGETQYF.